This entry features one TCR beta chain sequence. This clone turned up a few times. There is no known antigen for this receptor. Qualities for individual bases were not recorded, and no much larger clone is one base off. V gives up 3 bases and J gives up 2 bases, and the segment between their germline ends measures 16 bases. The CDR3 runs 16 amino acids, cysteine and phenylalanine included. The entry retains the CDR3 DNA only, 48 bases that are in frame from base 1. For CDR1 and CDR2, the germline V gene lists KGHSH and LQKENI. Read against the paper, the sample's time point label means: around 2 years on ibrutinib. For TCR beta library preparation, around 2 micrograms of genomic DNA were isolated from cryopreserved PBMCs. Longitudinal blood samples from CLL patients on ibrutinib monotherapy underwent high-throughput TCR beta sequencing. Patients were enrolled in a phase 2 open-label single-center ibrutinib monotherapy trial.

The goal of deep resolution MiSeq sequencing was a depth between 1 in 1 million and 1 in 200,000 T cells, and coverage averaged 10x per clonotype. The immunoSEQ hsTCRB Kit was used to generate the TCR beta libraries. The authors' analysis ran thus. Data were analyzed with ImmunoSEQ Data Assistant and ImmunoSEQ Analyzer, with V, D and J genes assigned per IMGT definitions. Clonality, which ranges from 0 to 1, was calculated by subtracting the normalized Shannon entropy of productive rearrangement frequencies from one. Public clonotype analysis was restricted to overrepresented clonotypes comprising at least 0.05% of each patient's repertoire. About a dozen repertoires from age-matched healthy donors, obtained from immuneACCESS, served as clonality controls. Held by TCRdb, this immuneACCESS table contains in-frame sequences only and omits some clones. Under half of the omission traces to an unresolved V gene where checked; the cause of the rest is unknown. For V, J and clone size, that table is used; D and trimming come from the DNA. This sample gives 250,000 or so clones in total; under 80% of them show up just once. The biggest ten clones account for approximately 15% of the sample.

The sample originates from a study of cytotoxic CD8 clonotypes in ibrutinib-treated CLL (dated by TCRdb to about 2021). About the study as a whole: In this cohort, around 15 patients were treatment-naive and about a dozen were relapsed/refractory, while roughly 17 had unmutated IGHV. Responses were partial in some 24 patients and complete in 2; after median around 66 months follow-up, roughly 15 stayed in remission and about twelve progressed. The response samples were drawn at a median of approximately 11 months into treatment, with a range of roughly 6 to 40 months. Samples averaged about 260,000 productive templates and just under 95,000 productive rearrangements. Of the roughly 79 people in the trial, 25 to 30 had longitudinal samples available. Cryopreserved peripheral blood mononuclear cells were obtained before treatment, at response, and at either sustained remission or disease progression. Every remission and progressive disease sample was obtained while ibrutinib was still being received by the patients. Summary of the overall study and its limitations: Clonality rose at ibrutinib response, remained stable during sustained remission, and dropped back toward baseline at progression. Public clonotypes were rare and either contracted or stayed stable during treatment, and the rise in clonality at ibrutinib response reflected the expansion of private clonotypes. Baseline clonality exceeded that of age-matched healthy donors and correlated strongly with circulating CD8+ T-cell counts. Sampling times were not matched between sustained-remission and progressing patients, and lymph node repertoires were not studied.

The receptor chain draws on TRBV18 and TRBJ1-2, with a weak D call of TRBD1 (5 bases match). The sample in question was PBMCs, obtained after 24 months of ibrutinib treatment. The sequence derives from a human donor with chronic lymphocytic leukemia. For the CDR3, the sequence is CASSPEPTEYNYGYTF. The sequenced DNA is TGTGCCAGCTCACCGGAACCGACAGAATACAACTATGGCTACACCTTC.